This paragraph reports one T cell receptor (beta chain). Its antigen is not identified. Documented time point: newly diagnosed GD, antithyroid drugs for less than 3 months. RNA extracted from PBMCs served as the sequencing template. This CDR3 spans 15 amino acids. The germline V gene encodes CDR1 MRHNA and CDR2 SNTAGT. The germline V and J ends were trimmed by 5 bases and 0 bases, with 12 bases remaining between them. Assembly of TCR beta libraries relied on iRepertoire HTBI primers together with Arm-PCR of CDR3 regions. In the authors' workflow: Overall, samples carried approximately 60 TRBV and some 15 TRBJ segments. TCRdb reprocessed the multiplex PCR reads via MiXCR and lists one record per CDR3 protein. It is TCRdb's table, rather than the study itself, that gives the V and J calls and clone size. The table has over 200,000 distinct CDR3 sequences, approximately 16% seen once. The data are from a study of regulatory T cells in long-lasting Graves disease. Study outcomes and limitations: Favored gene segments in persistent disease were TRBV28, TRBJ1-2 and TRBJ2-5. Analysis covered peripheral blood alone, not thyroid tissue.

The sequenced sample was peripheral blood mononuclear cells (PBMCs), obtained at new diagnosis, from a patient treated with antithyroid drugs. The J gene is TRBJ2-3, the V gene TRBV6-4, with D possibly being TRBD1 or TRBD2 (6 bases each). The TCR was taken from a female donor with Graves disease. CDR3 sequence reads: CASSHQGGSTDTQYF. In DNA, the CDR3 is TGTGCCAGCAGTCATCAAGGGGGGAGCACAGATACGCAGTATTTT.